The T cell receptor beta chain described here comes from a study of technical replicates of blood from a handful of donors. The germline V gene encodes CDR1 SSHAT and CDR2 FNYEAQ (reference sequence). The CDR3 consists of 14 residues. The repertoire was sequenced with immunoSEQ multiplex PCR; TCRdb's copy has only in-frame clones and lacks some. Of about 89,000 clones in the sample, approximately 94% were seen once. To note about this clone: Germline is not matched at one junction end, which may reflect a read error.

The source is a human donor in good health. Source material: T cells isolated from PBMCs. The chain joins TRBV7-7 to TRBJ2-2, with D possibly matching TRBD1 (6 bases). This CDR3 reads CASSWDTNTGELFF. The CDR3, as DNA: TGTGCTAGCAGCTGGGACACGAACACCGGGGAGCTGTTTTTT.